What follows is one TCR beta chain and its context. This sample is part of a study of blood T cell repertoires in COVID-19. Background on the study: Samples taken during acute and convalescent COVID-19 were collected in the United States, Italy and Spain. Nucleic acid was either cDNA or gDNA, and it came from T cells, B-cell-depleted T cells, or PBMCs.

Individuals drawn from 20 to 25 US areas were about 18 to 90 years old. Germline CDR1 and CDR2: SGHTA and FQGNSA. The CDR3 length is 13 residues. J was trimmed by 7 bases and V by 2 bases; bases with no gene match: 2. Authors' analysis steps: Reference gene primers were amplified, and this amplification served to estimate nucleated cell counts. Some clones are missing from TCRdb's copy, which holds only in-frame ones; the method was immunoSEQ multiplex PCR. The V and J calls and the clone size are those of that table, but D and trimming were determined from the DNA. The repertoire holds 190,000 or so clones, with 75% to 90% as singletons.

V gene TRBV7-2 combines with J gene TRBJ1-1; 9 bases line up with TRBD1. Input material: PBMCs or T cells enriched from blood (not recorded which). The TCR was taken from a woman in her twenties or thirties who had recovered from COVID-19. This chain's CDR3 is CASSLRQGVEAFF. The CDR3 DNA sequence: TGTGCCAGCAGCTTACGACAGGGGGTTGAAGCTTTCTTT.